The source of this T cell receptor (beta chain) is a study of control samples from healthy donors and cancer patients. Germline lookup yields CDR1 SNHLY and CDR2 FYNNEI. J gave up 7 bases and V 1 base, and 4 bases lay outside the gene matches. The CDR3 totals 15 residues. Profiling relied on immunoSEQ multiplex PCR, and the TCRdb table lists in-frame clones only, not all of them. The data contain 190,000 or so clones, roughly 93% of them seen just once; the ten biggest clones take up approximately 1.5%. The chain recombines TRBV2 with TRBJ1-6; TRBD1 aligns across 7 bases. The clonotype originates from a man between 18 and 29 years old in good health. What was sequenced was blood. This CDR3 is CASSEDVQGNSPLHF. CDR3 DNA: TGTGCCAGCAGTGAAGACGTACAGGGGAATTCACCCCTCCACTTT.